The 7 T cell receptor beta chains given below trace back to one sample, sequenced in a study of vaccination and CD4 T cells after COVID-19. Sequenced with the Oncomine TCR Beta short-read assay was DNA taken from cultured CD4+ T cells. MiXCR, run by TCRdb on the PCR reads, gives a single entry per CDR3 protein. The sample has about 20,000 distinct CDR3 sequences; approximately 42% are singletons. These TCRs are of unknown antigen specificity. Documented treatment: approximately 9-day PBMC culture with coronavirus spike peptide pools or control peptides (ViraFEST assay). The sample consisted of CD4+ T cells from blood, cultured in vitro, taken before SARS-CoV-2 vaccination. Receptors were obtained from a human donor who received a COVID-19 vaccine.

The gene calls are TRBV24-1 and TRBJ1-2, with 7 bases aligning to TRBD1. There are 13 residues in the CDR3. V was pared by 4 bases and J by 5 bases, with 3 bases of the junction left unmatched. Germline V CDR1 and CDR2: KGHDR, SFDVKD. The CDR3 sequence is CATSDEQGYGYTF. CDR3 bases: TGTGCCACCAGTGACGAACAGGGGTATGGCTACACCTTC.

This clonotype has just a few counts. J is TRBJ1-2 and V is TRBV20-1, with D unresolved. The CDR3 contains 14 residues. The germline CDR1 and CDR2 sequences are DFQATT and SNEGSKA (reference sequence). Trimming took 6 bases from V and 0 from J, leaving 14 bases between them. The CDR3: CSAAHIRSNYGYTF. Here the CDR3 DNA reads TGCAGTGCCGCCCACATCCGGTCTAACTATGGCTACACCTTC.

This chain's CDR3 is CASGSRWQGSGYTF. In nucleotides, the CDR3 is TGTGCTAGTGGTTCCCGGTGGCAGGGAAGTGGCTACACCTTC. The genes are TRBV12-5 and TRBJ1-2, with D possibly TRBD1 on 5 matching bases. V was trimmed by 4 bases and J by 7 bases, leaving 16 bases between them. The germline gives CDR1 LGHNT, CDR2 FRNRAP. The CDR3 extends over 14 amino acids.

The rearrangement uses TRBV5-3 and TRBJ2-7; D may be TRBD1 or TRBD2 (6 bases each). Being an ORF, TRBV5-3 has a function that is uncertain. The length of the CDR3 is 15 residues. V was shortened by 8 bases and J by 6 bases, with 24 bases between the two germline ends. The CDR3 region is CASSIPPGALTEQYF. In DNA, the CDR3 is TGTGCCAGCAGCATACCTCCGGGGGCCCTAACCGAGCAGTACTTC.

The chain carries TRBV25-1 and TRBJ1-1; D is ambiguous. CDR3 length: 14 amino acids. Trimming removed 2 bases from V and 1 base from J, with 8 bases in between. The germline V gene encodes CDR1 MGHDK and CDR2 SYGVNS. Written as DNA, the CDR3 is TGTGCCAGCAGTGAACCCACAAGGAACACTGAAGCTTTCTTT. It is translated as CASSEPTRNTEAFF.

This clonotype was observed a few times. The chain is built from TRBV12-3 or TRBV12-4 and TRBJ1-6; D remains ambiguous. V gave up 7 bases and J gave up 4 bases, with 11 bases separating them. This CDR3 contains 14 residues. CDR3 loop: CASTLQRYNSPLHF. CDR3 nucleotide sequence: TGTGCCAGCACCTTACAGCGTTATAATTCACCCCTCCACTTT.

This clonotype came up a few times. This chain links TRBV30 with TRBJ2-5, with D possibly matching TRBD1 (6 bases). Trimming removed 2 bases from V and 4 bases from J, with 11 bases in between. The germline V gene encodes CDR1 GTSNPN and CDR2 SVGIG (reference sequence). This CDR3 spans 13 amino acids. In nucleotides, the CDR3 is TGTGCCTGGAGTACACAGGGTGGAGAGACCCAGTACTTC. Translating it yields CAWSTQGGETQYF.